This T cell receptor beta chain is drawn from a study of T-cell reconstitution after alpha-beta-depleted transplantation in children. Whole-study findings and limits: Surviving recipient T cells and intrathymic progenitors accounted for some patients' high TCRbeta diversity at day 60. Two months or so post-transplant, alpha-beta T cells reportedly derived from several hundred expanded graft clones.

A TCRbeta library incorporating unique molecular identifiers was prepared. MiXCR was run by TCRdb on the PCR reads, yielding one entry per CDR3 protein. The repertoire holds 600,000 to 800,000 distinct CDR3 sequences, with roughly 13% as singletons. In its sample, this clonotype was seen many times. The antigen remains undetermined. V was shortened by 3 bases and J by 6 bases, with 10 bases between the two germline ends. Germline V gives CDR1 SGHRS, CDR2 YFSETQ. The CDR3 has 13 amino acids. The origin of this receptor is a girl aged 2 to 9 with congenital amegakaryocytic thrombocytopenia, due to receive a stem cell transplant. The input for sequencing was PBMCs, taken before TCRalphabeta/CD19-depleted stem cell transplant. The rearrangement joins TRBV5-1 to TRBJ1-5, with D possibly TRBD1 on 5 matching bases. CDR3: CASSSTGGQPQHF. The DNA of the CDR3 is TGCGCCAGCAGCTCCACCGGGGGTCAGCCCCAGCATTTT.